This T cell receptor beta chain is from a study of CD8+ T cells in alopecia areata. Whole-study context: Treated patients received oral tofacitinib, 5 to 10 mg twice daily.

RNA was isolated and reverse transcribed to cDNA, the sequencing template. Sequencing was performed with immunoSEQ multiplex PCR; in TCRdb, only in-frame clones are kept and a portion is missing. Of some 120,000 clones detected, about 57% appear once; the ten largest clones hold 4.5%. A single count supports this clone. Its antigen is undetermined. Overall study findings and caveats: Lesional scalp, notably in alopecia totalis/universalis, had clonality above that of normal scalp. Between patients, shared TCR sequences were less clear than in mice. This was possibly due in part to HLA diversity in the patient population.

Sequencing used CD4+ T cells sorted from blood, obtained at week 0. The receptor was isolated from a human donor with alopecia areata.

The CDR3, as DNA: TGTGCCAGCAGCTTTCCGACATCGACAGGAACTCAGCACGGCTACACCTTC. Amino acids: CASSFPTSTGTQHGYTF. The chain couples TRBV7-9 to TRBJ1-2; D might be TRBD1 (6 bases). The germline gives CDR1 SEHNR, CDR2 FQNEAQ (reference sequence). Trimming left V 3 bases short and J 8 bases short, with 25 bases between. The CDR3 contains 17 residues. The entire variable domain, with the rest obtained from reference TRBV7-9 and TRBJ1-2, is as follows: DTGVSQNPRHKITKRGQNVTFRCDPISEHNRLYWYRQTLGQGPEFLTYFQNEAQLEKSRLLSDRFSAERPKGSFSTLEIQRTEQGDSAMYLCASSFPTSTGTQHGYTFGSGTRLTVV.